The rows below give T cell receptor beta chains drawn from one sample of a study of T cell repertoires in cytomegalovirus infection. TCRdb fed the reads into MiXCR, producing one record per CDR3 protein. This table has 600,000 to 700,000 distinct CDR3 sequences, roughly 36% appearing once. The antigens these receptors bind are not known. Sequenced here: cultured PBMCs, sampled from culture after CMV antigen stimulation. The receptors derive from a human donor in good health (CMV status not recorded). Some clones in this sample may be carry-over from other donors' samples. CDR3s include the opening cysteine and the closing phenylalanine or tryptophan. Each record gives: D gene, V gene, J gene, clone size, CDR3 protein, CDR3 DNA. The D gene is left open where the match is weak. Only some rows state a clone size, as once, few, many or a class for expanded clones.

>.|TRBV20-1|TRBJ1-1|.
CSARDTENTEAFF
TGCAGTGCTAGAGATACCGAGAACACTGAAGCTTTCTTT
>TRBD2|TRBV7-2|TRBJ2-5|.
CASSLFASGLQETQYF
TGTGCCAGCAGCTTATTTGCTAGCGGTTTACAAGAGACCCAGTACTTC
>.|TRBV7-2|TRBJ2-3|many
CASSQNRGGSRGTQYF
TGTGCCAGCAGCCAGAACAGGGGTGGTAGCCGGGGGACGCAGTATTTT
>.|TRBV19|TRBJ1-2|once
CASNQGDYGYTF
TGTGCCAGTAACCAGGGAGACTATGGCTACACCTTC
>.|TRBV7-9|TRBJ2-1|.
CASSSLLIDEQFF
TGTGCCAGCAGCTCGCTTCTTATCGATGAGCAGTTCTTC
>.|TRBV11-2|TRBJ2-1|few
CASSPGGVLNEQFF
TGTGCCAGCAGCCCAGGAGGGGTACTCAATGAGCAGTTCTTC
>.|TRBV7-2|TRBJ1-2|.
CASSPTTGNYGYTF
TGTGCCAGCAGCCCTACCACAGGCAACTATGGCTACACCTTC
>.|TRBV6-6|TRBJ2-5|.
CASIRGEQETQYF
TGTGCCAGCATCCGCGGGGAACAAGAGACCCAGTACTTC
>.|TRBV4-1|TRBJ1-6|once
CASSQAWGGPPPLHF
TGCGCCAGCAGCCAAGCCTGGGGGGGCCCCCCCCCCCTCCACTTT
>TRBD1|TRBV6-1|TRBJ2-7|.
CASRNTGTGEQYF
TGTGCCAGCAGAAACACCGGGACAGGGGAGCAGTACTTC
>.|TRBV4-3|TRBJ1-1|few
CASSTRQGTEAFF
TGCGCCAGCAGCACCCGTCAGGGCACTGAAGCTTTCTTT
>.|TRBV7-6|TRBJ2-2|many
CASSLPSGLIGELFF
TGTGCCAGCAGCTTGCCCTCGGGTTTAATCGGGGAGCTGTTTTTT
>TRBD2|TRBV6-6|TRBJ2-1|.
CASSYSASGGHYNEQFF
TGTGCCAGCAGTTACTCGGCTAGCGGGGGGCATTACAATGAGCAGTTCTTC
>.|TRBV7-6|TRBJ1-1|many
CASSSGREGPSTEAFF
TGTGCCAGCAGTTCAGGCAGGGAGGGTCCGAGCACTGAAGCTTTCTTT
>.|TRBV7-8|TRBJ2-3|.
CASSLGVVDTDTQYF
TGTGCCAGCAGCTTAGGCGTCGTGGACACAGATACGCAGTATTTT
>TRBD2|TRBV6-2/TRBV6-3|TRBJ2-1|.
CASTSPGVAGYNEQFF
TGTGCCAGCACATCCCCGGGGGTAGCGGGTTACAATGAGCAGTTCTTC
>.|TRBV7-2|TRBJ1-5|few
CASSLAHSYNQPQHF
TGTGCCAGCAGCTTAGCCCACAGTTACAATCAGCCCCAGCATTTT
>.|TRBV5-6|TRBJ2-3|many
CASSLGQITDTQYF
TGTGCCAGCAGCTTAGGACAGATCACAGATACGCAGTATTTT
>.|TRBV14|TRBJ2-7|once
CASSQESWASYEQYF
TGTGCCAGCAGCCAAGAAAGCTGGGCCTCCTACGAGCAGTACTTC
>TRBD1|TRBV29-1|TRBJ2-7|.
CSVGADRGYEQYF
TGCAGCGTAGGAGCCGACAGGGGGTACGAGCAGTACTTC
>.|TRBV5-4|TRBJ1-2|.
CASSIKAGGGRRYTF
TGTGCCAGCAGCATCAAGGCGGGGGGAGGAAGGCGCTACACCTTC
>.|TRBV6-2/TRBV6-3|TRBJ1-5|.
CASSYVPRDSNQPQHF
TGTGCCAGCAGTTACGTACCGCGGGATAGCAATCAGCCCCAGCATTTT
>TRBD1|TRBV20-1|TRBJ2-7|.
CSARPPGQGNEQYF
TGCAGTGCTAGACCACCGGGACAGGGGAACGAGCAGTACTTC
>.|TRBV7-2|TRBJ1-6|many
CASSTVYNSPLHF
TGTGCCAGCAGCACCGTGTATAATTCACCCCTCCACTTT
>.|TRBV6-1|TRBJ2-5|few
CASSEYRGAGSQETQYF
TGTGCCAGCAGTGAATATCGGGGCGCGGGTTCCCAAGAGACCCAGTACTTC
>TRBD2|TRBV7-2|TRBJ2-1|few
CASSSQGLAVVEQFF
TGTGCCAGCAGCTCCCAGGGACTAGCTGTGGTTGAGCAGTTCTTC
>.|TRBV7-2|TRBJ2-7|many
CASSFSKYEQYF
TGTGCCAGCAGCTTCTCCAAGTACGAGCAGTACTTC
>.|TRBV7-2|TRBJ2-7|many
CASSSARLFYEQYF
TGTGCCAGCAGCTCGGCTCGCCTTTTCTACGAGCAGTACTTC
>.|TRBV7-2|TRBJ2-7|many
CASSLWEYYEQYF
TGTGCCAGCAGCTTATGGGAATACTACGAGCAGTACTTC
>TRBD1|TRBV5-3|TRBJ1-3|.
CASSLGQPDDTIYF
TGTGCCAGCAGTTTGGGACAGCCAGACGACACCATATATTTT
>.|TRBV7-8|TRBJ2-7|.
CASSPLLREQYF
TGTGCCAGCAGCCCCCTCCTGCGCGAGCAGTACTTC
>.|TRBV20-1|TRBJ1-2|.
CGKGTPYGYTF
TGCGGAAAAGGAACTCCCTATGGCTACACCTTC
>.|TRBV27|TRBJ2-5|.
CASPSGTQYF
TGTGCCAGCCCCTCGGGGACCCAGTACTTC
>.|TRBV4-2|TRBJ2-1|.
CASSQDDEQFF
TGTGCCAGCAGCCAAGATGATGAGCAGTTCTTC
>.|TRBV28|TRBJ1-2|few
CASAQLPGPNYGYTF
TGTGCCAGCGCCCAGTTGCCAGGTCCTAACTATGGCTACACCTTC
>.|TRBV7-3|TRBJ2-5|many
CASSFQGRQETQYF
TGTGCCAGCAGCTTCCAGGGGCGTCAAGAGACCCAGTACTTC
>TRBD1|TRBV15|TRBJ2-2|.
CATSRAGTVYTGELFF
TGTGCCACCAGCAGGGCCGGGACAGTTTACACCGGGGAGCTGTTTTTT
>.|TRBV7-6|TRBJ1-4|.
CASSLATGGGLDEKLFF
TGTGCCAGCAGCTTAGCGACCGGGGGCGGGTTGGATGAAAAACTGTTTTTT
>TRBD1|TRBV6-5|TRBJ2-7|.
CASTSGQGVVQYF
TGTGCCAGCACCTCGGGACAGGGGGTGGTGCAGTACTTC
>.|TRBV20-1|TRBJ2-1|.
CSPLYQAGNEQFF
TGCAGTCCCCTCTACCAAGCGGGCAATGAGCAGTTCTTC
>TRBD1|TRBV30|TRBJ2-7|.
CAWSLGQSEYF
TGTGCCTGGAGTTTGGGACAGTCGGAGTACTTC
>.|TRBV20-1|TRBJ1-2|.
CSAKTRGANYGYTF
TGCAGTGCAAAGACGCGGGGAGCTAACTATGGCTACACCTTC
>TRBD2|TRBV7-2|TRBJ2-1|few
CASSLLSGTSNEQFF
TGTGCCAGCAGCCTCCTGTCTGGGACTAGCAATGAGCAGTTCTTC
>TRBD1|TRBV7-6|TRBJ1-2|.
CASKQGASGYTF
TGTGCCTCTAAGCAGGGGGCGTCCGGCTACACCTTC
>.|TRBV18|TRBJ2-2|.
CASSPALGNTGELFF
TGTGCCAGCTCACCAGCCCTAGGTAACACCGGGGAGCTGTTTTTT
>.|TRBV27|TRBJ1-3|many
CASSPTGTGNTIYF
TGTGCCAGCAGTCCAACAGGGACTGGAAACACCATATATTTT
>TRBD2|TRBV12-5|TRBJ2-4|.
CASGSPGASGRGNIQYF
TGTGCTAGTGGTTCACCTGGGGCTAGCGGCCGTGGGAACATTCAGTACTTC
>.|TRBV29-1|TRBJ2-5|.
CSGQPREETQYF
TGCAGCGGGCAACCGAGGGAAGAGACCCAGTACTTC
>.|TRBV3-1|TRBJ1-6|.
CASSLGTVQSSYNSPLHF
TGTGCCAGCAGCCTTGGGACGGTCCAGAGCTCCTATAATTCACCCCTCCACTTT
>TRBD2|TRBV5-1|TRBJ2-5|few
CASRRGLAGGLQETQYF
TGCGCCAGCAGGCGGGGACTAGCGGGAGGCTTACAAGAGACCCAGTACTTC
>TRBD1|TRBV7-9|TRBJ2-7|.
CASSSYPGQDSYEQYF
TGTGCCAGCAGCTCCTACCCGGGACAGGACTCCTACGAGCAGTACTTC
>.|TRBV6-6|TRBJ1-5|.
CASSFDSYDNQPQHF
TGTGCCAGCAGCTTCGACAGTTATGACAATCAGCCCCAGCATTTT
>TRBD1|TRBV7-9|TRBJ2-7|few
CASSLSGQGDHEQYF
TGTGCCAGCAGCCTTTCCGGACAGGGGGACCACGAGCAGTACTTC
>TRBD2|TRBV6-5|TRBJ2-3|.
CASSYSLVRGGLAGSDTQYF
TGTGCCAGCAGTTACTCATTGGTCAGAGGGGGACTAGCGGGATCAGATACGCAGTATTTT
>.|TRBV19|TRBJ1-2|.
CASSGVATDPNYGYTF
TGTGCCAGTAGTGGGGTGGCCACAGACCCTAACTATGGCTACACCTTC
>TRBD1|TRBV20-1|TRBJ1-4|.
CSAAGGQANNEKLFF
TGCAGTGCCGCGGGGGGACAGGCCAATAATGAAAAACTGTTTTTT
>TRBD1|TRBV7-9|TRBJ1-5|once
CASSPGTAKYQPQHF
TGTGCCAGCAGTCCCGGGACAGCCAAATATCAGCCCCAGCATTTT